The next 15 T cell receptor beta chains were all read from a single sample in a study of cytomegalovirus exposure and HLA in healthy donors. PCR employed 60 Vbeta and 13 Jbeta primers. Assay: immunoSEQ multiplex PCR; the TCRdb copy retains only in-frame clones and omits some. The table has around 150,000 clones, around 73% seen once. The sample was PBMCs. Source of these receptors: a human donor in good health.

V and J are TRBV19 and TRBJ2-1; the match to TRBD2 covers 14 bases. The CDR3 contains 13 residues. Per germline, CDR1 LNHDA and CDR2 SQIVND (reference sequence). With V trimmed by 9 bases and J by 9 bases, 4 bases remained unmatched. The CDR3 reads CASGLAGGSEQFF. CDR3 coding DNA: TGTGCCAGCGGACTAGCGGGGGGTAGTGAGCAGTTCTTC.

The chain carries TRBV4-1 and TRBJ2-5; TRBD1 matches 8 bases. CDR1 is MGHRA, CDR2 YSYEKL, per germline. With V trimmed by 0 bases and J by 4 bases, 16 bases remained unmatched. This CDR3 contains 19 residues. CDR3 sequence: CASSQDPPFGDRRPETQYF. The CDR3 DNA is TGCGCCAGCAGCCAAGATCCCCCTTTCGGGGACAGGCGTCCAGAGACCCAGTACTTC.

The rearrangement uses TRBV2 and TRBJ1-2; 7 bases map to TRBD1. The CDR3 has 14 amino acids. The ends lost 1 base at V and 4 bases at J; junction bases unmatched: 3. The germline CDR1 and CDR2 sequences are SNHLY and FYNNEI. The CDR3 DNA reads as TGTGCCAGCAGTGAAGGACAGGGCAGCTATGGCTACACCTTC. Translated, it gives CASSEGQGSYGYTF.

This chain connects TRBV6-6 to TRBJ1-2; the D is unclear. The CDR3 runs 13 residues. V lost 2 bases to trimming and J lost 4 bases, with 8 bases between them. Germline CDR1 reads MNHNY; CDR2 reads SVGAGI (reference sequence). The CDR3 DNA follows: TGTGCCAGCAGTTACCTAAACCGCTATGGCTACACCTTC. Amino acids: CASSYLNRYGYTF.

The gene calls are TRBV19 and TRBJ1-1; D possibly corresponds to TRBD1 (5 bases). Germline CDR1 is LNHDA and CDR2 is SQIVND (reference sequence). V dropped 5 bases and J dropped 5 bases, with 12 bases sitting between them. The CDR3 has 13 amino acids. This CDR3 is CASSFQGGTEAFF. CDR3 in DNA: TGTGCCAGTAGTTTTCAGGGTGGAACTGAAGCTTTCTTT.

V and J are TRBV18 and TRBJ1-1; D perhaps matches TRBD1 (6 bases). The germline CDR1 and CDR2 sequences are KGHSH and LQKENI. With 4 bases removed from V and 3 bases from J, the gap between germline ends came to 21 bases. The CDR3 runs to 17 residues. CDR3 in amino acids: CASSRQPGGRGDTEAFF. For the CDR3, the DNA is TGTGCCAGCTCACGCCAGCCGGGGGGGCGCGGGGACACTGAAGCTTTCTTT.

J is TRBJ1-2 and V is TRBV6-6; 9 bases map to TRBD1. The V gene's germline CDR1 is MNHNY and CDR2 SVGAGI (reference sequence). V trimming: 6 bases; J trimming: 8 bases; junction bases outside the gene matches: 1. This CDR3 has 11 residues. In DNA, the CDR3 is TGTGCCAGCAGCACAGGGGGCGGCTACACCTTC. As protein: CASSTGGGYTF.

The chain uses TRBV6-1 and TRBJ1-1; a possible D gene is TRBD1 (5 bases). This CDR3 spans 12 amino acids. V lost 6 bases to trimming and J lost 10 bases, with 15 bases between them. CDR1 is MNHNS, CDR2 SASEGT, per germline. The CDR3 DNA follows: TGTGCCAGCAGGCTTTTGGGGCTTCCAGCTTTCTTT. Protein sequence: CASRLLGLPAFF.

The gene calls are TRBV11-1 and TRBJ1-3; D uncertain. V dropped 1 base and J dropped 4 bases, with 11 bases sitting between them. The CDR3 covers 15 residues. The germline V gene encodes CDR1 SGHAT and CDR2 FQDESV (reference sequence). In nucleotides, the CDR3 is TGTGCCAGCAGCTTAGTGGCCGTGGGCGGAAACACCATATATTTT. Encoded protein: CASSLVAVGGNTIYF.

The chain recombines TRBV27 with TRBJ2-7, with D unclear. V shed 1 base and J shed 0 bases, with 10 bases lying between them. Germline CDR1 MNHEY, CDR2 SMNVEV (reference sequence). There are 15 residues in the CDR3. CDR3: CASSLYGVNSYEQYF. CDR3 coding DNA: TGTGCCAGCAGTTTATACGGTGTTAACTCCTACGAGCAGTACTTC.

The chain joins TRBV6-5 to TRBJ2-7; D unresolved. This CDR3 has 12 amino acids. V lost 0 bases and J 6 bases, leaving 6 bases between the germline ends. Germline V gene sequence: CDR1 MNHEY, CDR2 SVGAGI. The CDR3 loop is CASSYSAGEQYF. The DNA for the CDR3 is TGTGCCAGCAGTTACTCCGCAGGCGAGCAGTACTTC.

The chain links TRBV5-5 to TRBJ2-2; no firm D call. CDR3 length: 15 residues. Trimming shortened V by 1 base and J by 5 bases, and 12 bases separated the two germline ends. The germline CDR1 and CDR2 sequences are SGHKS and YYEKEE (reference sequence). CDR3: CASSLQDSWTGELFF. CDR3 nucleotides: TGTGCCAGCAGCTTGCAGGATTCGTGGACCGGGGAGCTGTTTTTT.

A word on this clone: One end of the junction fails to match germline, which may point to a read error. V usage is TRBV4-1 and J usage is TRBJ1-4, with D tentatively TRBD1 (5 bases). This CDR3 is 14 amino acids long. Per germline, CDR1 MGHRA and CDR2 YSYEKL. As DNA, the CDR3 is TGCGCCAGCAGCCGGACACCCTCTAATGGAAAACTGTTTTTT. Protein: CASSRTPSNGKLFF.

Only a few counts were recorded for this clone. The J gene is TRBJ2-1, the V gene TRBV6-6, with 11 bases that match TRBD1. V trimming: 2 bases; J trimming: 12 bases; junction bases outside the gene matches: 9. The CDR3 extends over 15 amino acids. Germline-derived CDR1 and CDR2 are MNHNY and SVGAGI (reference sequence). The CDR3: CASSYPGTGGYRQFF. CDR3 coding DNA: TGTGCCAGCAGTTACCCCGGGACAGGGGGGTATAGGCAGTTCTTC.

This chain uses TRBV5-1 with TRBJ1-1, with D possibly TRBD1 on 5 matching bases. The V and J ends lost 0 bases and 4 bases respectively, with 22 bases between them. The CDR3 is 18 residues long. Germline values: CDR1 SGHRS, CDR2 YFSETQ. Written as DNA, the CDR3 is TGCGCCAGCAGCTTGGCGGCAGGGTCGGGTTTATGGTCCACTGAAGCTTTCTTT. Its protein is CASSLAAGSGLWSTEAFF. The whole variable domain, remainder taken from reference TRBV5-1 and TRBJ1-1, is KAGVTQTPRYLIKTRGQQVTLSCSPISGHRSVSWYQQTPGQGLQFLFEYFSETQRNKGNFPGRFSGRQFSNSRSEMNVSTLELGDSALYLCASSLAAGSGLWSTEAFFGQGTRLTVV.